The next 30 T cell receptor beta chains were all read from a single sample in a study of T cells of healthy individuals. TCRdb ran MiXCR on the 5' RACE reads and lists one entry per CDR3 protein. The table lists approximately 100,000 distinct CDR3 sequences, 15% to 20% of them singletons. The receptors were gathered from a human donor in good health.

This clonotype has a count of ten or more. This chain links TRBV11-2 with TRBJ2-4; D is uncertain. This CDR3 spans 14 amino acids. Per the germline V gene, CDR1 is SGHAT and CDR2 is FQNNGV. V gave up 4 bases and J gave up 4 bases, with 11 bases separating them. DNA for the CDR3: TGTGCCAGCAGCTCAGGCCCAGGAAAAAACATTCAGTACTTC. Protein sequence: CASSSGPGKNIQYF.

The V and J genes are TRBV12-3 or TRBV12-4 and TRBJ2-7, with D maybe TRBD1 (5 bases). V lost 3 bases and J 0 bases, leaving 12 bases between the germline ends. This CDR3 is 15 amino acids long. CDR3 amino acids: CASSFWGPRSYEQYF. The CDR3 nucleotides read TGTGCCAGCAGTTTCTGGGGCCCACGCTCCTACGAGCAGTACTTC.

The chain links TRBV27 to TRBJ1-5; D not resolved. This CDR3 has 10 residues. Per germline, CDR1 MNHEY and CDR2 SMNVEV (reference sequence). Between the trimmed V and J ends, which lost 7 bases and 3 bases, there was a span of 1 base. CDR3 protein: CASTNQPQHF. CDR3 nucleotides: TGTGCCAGCACCAATCAGCCCCAGCATTTT.

J is TRBJ1-3 and V is TRBV19, with 8 bases fitting TRBD1. This CDR3 is built from 16 residues. Per germline, CDR1 LNHDA and CDR2 SQIVND (reference sequence). V dropped 5 bases and J dropped 8; count of bases not matched to a gene: 14. CDR3 region: CASSLNSRQGTDTIYF. In DNA, the CDR3 is TGTGCCAGTAGTCTCAATTCGAGACAGGGGACGGACACCATATATTTT.

There are a few counts of this clonotype. The V gene is TRBV7-9, the J gene TRBJ2-5; D is undetermined. V lost 6 bases and J 0 bases, leaving 5 bases between the germline ends. The CDR3 is made up of 12 amino acids. Germline values: CDR1 SEHNR, CDR2 FQNEAQ (reference sequence). This chain's CDR3 is CASRGYQETQYF. In DNA, the CDR3 is TGTGCCAGCAGGGGGTACCAAGAGACCCAGTACTTC.

Many counts were recorded for this clonotype. The rearrangement links TRBV28 to TRBJ1-5, with D unresolved. Trimming cost V 1 base and J 1 base, with 5 bases left between them. The CDR3 consists of 14 residues. Germline V gene data show CDR1 as MDHEN and CDR2 as SYDVKM. The CDR3: CASSLSGSNQPQHF. The CDR3 DNA sequence: TGTGCCAGCAGTTTATCAGGCAGCAATCAGCCCCAGCATTTT.

There are a few counts of this clonotype. This chain joins TRBV5-1 and TRBJ1-1; D call uncertain. Trimming removed 0 bases from V and 8 bases from J, with 8 bases in between. Germline values: CDR1 SGHRS, CDR2 YFSETQ. The CDR3 is made up of 12 amino acids. This CDR3 is CASSLANSEAFF. CDR3 nucleotides: TGCGCCAGCAGCTTGGCCAACAGCGAAGCTTTCTTT.

There are many counts of this clonotype. This chain connects TRBV12-3 or TRBV12-4 to TRBJ1-1; 8 bases are shared with TRBD1. Losses at the gene ends were 7 bases for V and 7 bases for J; bases not matched to a gene: 5. The CDR3 sequence is 12 residues long. The CDR3 DNA reads as TGTGCCAGCATAGTGGGGACAGGTGAAGCTTTCTTT. It yields the protein CASIVGTGEAFF.

This clonotype was seen a handful of times. This sequence joins TRBV20-1 and TRBJ2-7; D gene unclear. The germline gives CDR1 DFQATT, CDR2 SNEGSKA (reference sequence). CDR3 length: 12 residues. V was clipped by 1 base and J by 3 bases, with 7 bases between them. The DNA for the CDR3 is TGCAGTGCTAGAGGATCTATCTACGAGCAGTACTTC. Its protein product is CSARGSIYEQYF.

The chain has TRBV27 and TRBJ2-1; 10 nucleotides line up with TRBD1. The CDR3 is 17 residues long. Germline CDR1 and CDR2: MNHEY and SMNVEV (reference sequence). J was trimmed by 1 base and V by 3 bases; bases with no gene match: 6. CDR3 nucleotides: TGTGCCAGCAGTTTGTCCGGGACAGGGGTATCCTACAATGAGCAGTTCTTC. It specifies CASSLSGTGVSYNEQFF.

This clonotype was recorded a few times. The genes are TRBV7-6 and TRBJ2-5; D remains unclear. CDR3 length equals 13 residues. Germline V gene sequence: CDR1 SGHVS, CDR2 FNYEAQ. Trimming shortened V by 5 bases and J by 5 bases, and 12 bases separated the two germline ends. CDR3: CASSQRLMETQYF. The CDR3 DNA reads TGTGCCAGCAGCCAAAGGCTCATGGAGACCCAGTACTTC.

This chain links TRBV20-1 with TRBJ2-1, with 7 bases lining up with TRBD2. This CDR3 region has 14 residues. With V trimmed by 1 base and J by 8 bases, 8 bases remained unmatched. Germline V CDR1 and CDR2: DFQATT, SNEGSKA (reference sequence). The CDR3 nucleotides read TGCAGTGCTAGAGCTGCCGCGGGAGTATATGAGCAGTTCTTC. Protein: CSARAAAGVYEQFF.

About this clonotype itself: A read error may explain this, as a much larger clone is one base away. This sequence joins TRBV6-1 and TRBJ1-5, with unresolved D. Germline loops: CDR1 MNHNS, CDR2 SASEGT. The CDR3 loop spans 14 amino acids. The CDR3 DNA follows: TGTGCCAGCAGTGAAGCGGAAGGTCCTGAGCCCCAGAATTTT. As protein: CASSEAEGPEPQNF.

This clonotype was seen only a few times. V usage is TRBV7-8 and J usage is TRBJ2-3; 7 positions agree with TRBD2. V gave up 1 base and J gave up 3 bases; unmatched junction bases: 10. The CDR3 runs 17 residues. From germline, CDR1 is SGHVS and CDR2 FQNEAQ. This chain's CDR3 is CASSLELAPGGTDTQYF. The CDR3 nucleotides are TGTGCCAGCAGCTTAGAACTAGCGCCGGGGGGTACAGATACGCAGTATTTT.

This clonotype came up many times. This chain joins TRBV28 and TRBJ2-3; 10 bases fit TRBD2. This CDR3 spans 14 amino acids. V trimming: 7 bases; J trimming: 5 bases; junction bases outside the gene matches: 6. Germline V gives CDR1 MDHEN, CDR2 SYDVKM. CDR3 sequence: CASNSGGMGDTQYF. The CDR3 region has the DNA TGTGCCAGCAATAGCGGGGGGATGGGAGATACGCAGTATTTT.

The chain employs TRBV5-1 and TRBJ1-2; D is unclear. The germline V gene has CDR1 SGHRS and CDR2 YFSETQ. The CDR3 totals 12 residues. V was pared by 1 base and J by 8 bases, with 9 bases between. The DNA of the CDR3 is TGCGCCAGCAGCTTGACGTCAGACGGCTACACCTTC. Translated: CASSLTSDGYTF. Looking up the rest from reference TRBV5-1 and TRBJ1-2 gives the full variable domain: KAGVTQTPRYLIKTRGQQVTLSCSPISGHRSVSWYQQTPGQGLQFLFEYFSETQRNKGNFPGRFSGRQFSNSRSEMNVSTLELGDSALYLCASSLTSDGYTFGSGTRLTVV.

In its sample, this clonotype was seen a few times. This chain links TRBV7-2 with TRBJ2-3, with 12 bases lining up with TRBD2. The CDR3 is 17 residues long. The germline CDR1 and CDR2 sequences are SGHTA and FQGNSA. V lost 0 bases to trimming and J lost 5 bases; unmatched junction nucleotides: 6. The CDR3 bases are TGTGCCAGCAGCTTAGCGCTAGCGGGGGGGCCGGGAGATACGCAGTATTTT. Translated, it gives CASSLALAGGPGDTQYF.

The J gene is TRBJ2-1, the V gene TRBV10-3, with 13 bases that match TRBD2. There are 15 residues in the CDR3. V lost 8 bases to trimming and J lost 8 bases; unmatched junction nucleotides: 9. Looked up from germline, CDR1 is ENHRY and CDR2 is SYGVKD. The DNA of the CDR3 is TGTGCCATCCAAACTAGCGGGGGGGCCCGAGATGAGCAGTTCTTC. As protein: CAIQTSGGARDEQFF.

V and J are TRBV3-1 and TRBJ1-1; D gene uncertain. CDR3 length equals 15 residues. V shed 1 base and J shed 3 bases, with 12 bases lying between them. The germline V gene has CDR1 LGHDT and CDR2 YNNKEL (reference sequence). CDR3 DNA: TGTGCCAGCAGCCAAGTTCAAATGGGCGACACTGAAGCTTTCTTT. The encoded protein is CASSQVQMGDTEAFF.

This clonotype was observed many times. The chain couples TRBV12-3 or TRBV12-4 to TRBJ1-2; 9 nucleotides match TRBD1. Losses at the gene ends were 3 bases for V and 10 bases for J; bases not matched to a gene: 6. The CDR3 contains 13 residues. CDR3 loop: CASSFRDREYYTF. CDR3 sequence (DNA): TGTGCCAGCAGTTTCCGGGACAGGGAATACTACACCTTC.

This clonotype has a count of ten or more. DNA for the CDR3: TGTGCCAGCAGGCCCCTGACTCTGAACACCGGGGAGCTGTTTTTT. Protein product: CASRPLTLNTGELFF. This chain links TRBV6-2 or TRBV6-3 with TRBJ2-2; D uncertain. The V gene's germline CDR1 is MNHEY and CDR2 SVGEGT. This CDR3 region has 15 residues. Trimming stripped 6 bases from V and 1 base from J, with 12 bases between.

This chain joins TRBV28 and TRBJ1-5; D unresolved. The CDR3 loop spans 14 amino acids. Looked up from germline, CDR1 is MDHEN and CDR2 is SYDVKM. Trimming left V 2 bases short and J 4 bases short, with 9 bases between. The CDR3 sequence is CASSLDEQNQPQHF. CDR3 DNA sequence: TGTGCCAGCAGTTTAGATGAACAGAATCAGCCCCAGCATTTT.

This clonotype was picked up many times. The chain carries TRBV10-3 and TRBJ2-5; D might be TRBD1 (5 bases). CDR3 length: 13 amino acids. Germline CDR1 and CDR2: ENHRY and SYGVKD. V shed 4 bases and J shed 9 bases, with 15 bases lying between them. Here the CDR3 DNA reads TGTGCCATCAGTGGGCAGGGCCTTAGGCCCCAGTACTTC. It translates to CAISGQGLRPQYF.

This clonotype was detected many times. The genes are TRBV28 and TRBJ1-1; 9 bases are a match to TRBD1. J gave up 4 bases and V 6 bases, and 9 bases lay outside the gene matches. The CDR3 spans 15 residues. The germline gives CDR1 MDHEN, CDR2 SYDVKM. Here the CDR3 reads CASSSSGTGFTEAFF. The CDR3 DNA reads TGTGCCAGCAGCTCCTCCGGGACAGGGTTCACTGAAGCTTTCTTT. Based on the CDR3 plus reference TRBV28 and TRBJ1-1, the full variable domain is DVKVTQSSRYLVKRTGEKVFLECVQDMDHENMFWYRQDPGLGLRLIYFSYDVKMKEKGDIPEGYSVSREKKERFSLILESASTNQTSMYLCASSSSGTGFTEAFFGQGTRLTVV.

This clonotype was found a few times. This chain connects TRBV7-9 to TRBJ2-5; TRBD1 matches at 9 bases. Per germline, CDR1 SEHNR and CDR2 FQNEAQ (reference sequence). The J segment lost 0 bases and the V segment lost 6 bases, leaving 14 bases of the junction unmatched. The length of the CDR3 is 18 residues. The DNA of the CDR3 is TGTGCCAGCAGATCAACGATCACAGGGGGCCGACACCAAGAGACCCAGTACTTC. It yields the protein CASRSTITGGRHQETQYF.

This clonotype showed up many times. The rearrangement joins TRBV6-2 or TRBV6-3 to TRBJ1-4; TRBD1 agrees at 9 bases. Germline V gene data show CDR1 as MNHEY and CDR2 as SVGEGT. This CDR3 region has 15 residues. The J segment lost 8 bases and the V segment lost 6 bases, leaving 10 bases of the junction unmatched. The CDR3 sequence: CASSFRTGEREKLFF. In DNA form, the CDR3 reads TGTGCCAGCAGCTTCCGGACAGGGGAACGCGAAAAACTGTTTTTT.

This clonotype was detected many times. The rearrangement uses TRBV9 and TRBJ1-2; 7 nucleotides align to TRBD1. CDR1 and CDR2 (germline): SGDLS, YYNGEE. V was clipped by 0 bases and J by 2 bases; unmatched bases: 4. The CDR3 is 15 residues long. The CDR3 loop is CASSVGGGRNYGYTF. In DNA, the CDR3 is TGTGCCAGCAGCGTAGGAGGGGGCAGGAACTATGGCTACACCTTC.

J is TRBJ1-1 and V is TRBV20-1; D gene ambiguous. V lost 3 bases and J lost 3, with 8 bases in between. The CDR3 runs to 12 residues. Germline V CDR1 and CDR2: DFQATT, SNEGSKA (reference sequence). This CDR3 reads CSASNWDTEAFF. CDR3 DNA: TGCAGTGCTAGTAACTGGGACACTGAAGCTTTCTTT.

This chain links TRBV7-2 with TRBJ1-6; TRBD1 aligns across 10 bases. The CDR3 is 16 residues long. Germline CDR1 and CDR2: SGHTA and FQGNSA. V was pared by 4 bases and J by 9 bases, with 9 bases of the junction left unmatched. The CDR3 loop is CASSSRQGASGSPLHF. The CDR3 DNA follows: TGTGCCAGCAGCTCCCGACAGGGGGCCTCTGGTTCACCCCTCCACTTT.

This clonotype appeared a few times. The chain is built from TRBV28 and TRBJ2-1; 10 bases line up with TRBD2. V was pared by 5 bases and J by 4 bases, with 8 bases of the junction left unmatched. In germline, CDR1 is MDHEN, CDR2 SYDVKM. This CDR3 contains 16 residues. The CDR3 loop reads CASSTIGLAVYNEQFF. For the CDR3, the DNA is TGTGCCAGCAGTACCATCGGACTAGCGGTTTACAATGAGCAGTTCTTC.